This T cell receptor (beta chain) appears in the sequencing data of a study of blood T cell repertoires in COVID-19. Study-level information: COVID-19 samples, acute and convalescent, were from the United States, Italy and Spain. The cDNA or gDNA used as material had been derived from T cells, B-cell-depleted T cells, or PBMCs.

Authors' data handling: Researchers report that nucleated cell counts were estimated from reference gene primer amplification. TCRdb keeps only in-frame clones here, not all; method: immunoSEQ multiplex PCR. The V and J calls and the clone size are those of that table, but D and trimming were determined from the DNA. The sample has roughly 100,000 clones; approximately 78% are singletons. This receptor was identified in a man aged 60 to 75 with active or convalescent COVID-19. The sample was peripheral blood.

The CDR3 reads CASGPGLAAHQETQYF. For the CDR3, the DNA is TGTGCTAGTGGCCCAGGACTAGCGGCCCACCAAGAGACCCAGTACTTC. The chain is built from TRBV12-5 and TRBJ2-5; TRBD2 agrees at 10 bases. This CDR3 is built from 16 residues. V gave up 6 bases and J gave up 0 bases; unmatched junction bases: 7. Germline CDR1 LGHNT, CDR2 FRNRAP.